This T cell receptor beta chain came from a study of STAT3 mutations in large granular lymphocyte leukemia. Study results and caveats: In several patients, dominant TCR clone burden exceeded STAT3 mutant burden, suggesting STAT3 mutation arose secondarily. Every T-cell large granular lymphocyte leukemia patient had at least one immunodominant TCR beta clonotype.

Assay: immunoSEQ multiplex PCR; the TCRdb copy retains only in-frame clones and omits some. This table has 9,500 to 13,000 clones, more than 75% appearing once. With respect to this clone: Its target is unknown.

Deletions cut 5 bases from V and 1 base from J, with 9 bases between. The length of the CDR3 is 14 residues. CDR1 is SNHLY, CDR2 FYNNEI, per germline. Sequenced material: peripheral blood mononuclear cells. This chain connects TRBV2 to TRBJ1-5; D might be TRBD1 (6 bases). The receptor was isolated from a man in his 60s with T-cell large granular lymphocyte leukemia. Some clones in this sample may be carry-over from other donors' samples. The CDR3 DNA sequence: TGTGCCAGCAGTATCGGGACAAGCAATCAGCCCCAGCATTTT. Translation gives CASSIGTSNQPQHF.